This T cell receptor (beta chain) appears in the sequencing data of a study of blood T cells in healthy people across ages. General observations from the study: Relative to aged donors, long-lived donors carried more naive CD4+ cells and displayed higher diversity. Any conclusive comparison of naive versus antigen-experienced cells was prevented by using unsorted PBMCs.

Remarks on this clonotype: Its antigen is not identified.

Next came a second PCR, run for about 7 to 12 cycles, which used a sample-barcoded 5' primer along with a J-beta primer mix. TCRdb independently ran MiXCR on the 5' RACE reads; one entry per CDR3 protein. The sample lists roughly 1.5 million distinct CDR3 sequences, 35% to 45% seen once, with 4% in the top ten. The V segment lost 3 bases and the J segment 10 bases; nucleotides outside the gene matches: 10. Germline values: CDR1 SGHRS, CDR2 YFSETQ. The CDR3 is 15 amino acids. Sample donors were healthy Caucasian individuals that came from Russia, aged roughly 6 to 100. The sequenced sample consisted of blood. The source of this sequence is a woman under 30 in good health. The chain employs TRBV5-1 and TRBJ1-6; 7 bases line up with TRBD1. The CDR3 nucleotides are TGCGCCAGCAGCTCGGCCCTGAGGGGGCGATCACCCCTCCACTTT. It codes for CASSSALRGRSPLHF.